This T cell receptor beta chain was profiled in a study of T cells in Graves' hyperthyroidism and ophthalmopathy. This clonotype has more than one count but fewer than ten. What it binds is unknown. Broader study findings: The model identified upcoming ophthalmopathy a median around 6 months ahead of onset.

V was pared by 7 bases and J by 1 base, with 8 bases between. The CDR3 totals 12 residues. Per germline, CDR1 DFQATT and CDR2 SNEGSKA (reference sequence). Researchers amplified the TCR beta CDR3 regions from RNA transcripts. First-round RT-PCR targeting the TCR CDR3 was performed with the HTBI primer set. TCRdb re-derived calls from the multiplex PCR reads in MiXCR, one entry per CDR3 protein. The table lists approximately 210,000 distinct CDR3 sequences, 15% to 20% of them singletons, with approximately 50% in the top ten. Over 18 months, lack of ophthalmopathy progression marked Graves' hyperthyroidism as stable. Patients having uncontrolled infection, another autoimmune disease, pregnancy or lactation were not included. Clinical symptoms, serum thyroxine and TRAb, thyroid ultrasound and orbital computed tomography were used for the diagnoses.

Sample: blood. The genes are TRBV20-1 and TRBJ2-1, with D possibly matching TRBD2 (6 bases). The receptor was derived from a man aged 50 to 59 with Graves' hyperthyroidism. The CDR3 region has the DNA TGCAGTGGGGCGGGATCCTACAATGAGCAGTTCTTC. Protein product: CSGAGSYNEQFF.